This TCR beta chain stems from a study of CD8+ T cells in alopecia areata. Study at large: Among treated patients, oral tofacitinib was administered at 5 to 10 mg twice daily. Tofacitinib dosing lasted 6 to 18 months, which was then followed by 6 months off drug.

Extracted from the samples, RNA was reverse transcribed into cDNA to serve as the sequencing template. Assay: immunoSEQ multiplex PCR; the TCRdb copy retains only in-frame clones and omits some. The sample has about 130,000 clones, 49% seen once. Peripheral blood samples and lesional scalp punch biopsies were obtained from alopecia areata patients. A FACSAria was used to sort CD4+ and CD8+ T cells. These cells came from PBMCs. The receptor was isolated from a human donor with alopecia areata. The sample here was CD8+ T cells sorted from blood, taken at week 0.

CDR3 nucleotides: TGTGCCATCAGTGAGTCGGGGATCCATGAGCAGTTCTTC. It yields the protein CAISESGIHEQFF. This sequence joins TRBV10-3 and TRBJ2-1, with D hard to call. The germline V gene has CDR1 ENHRY and CDR2 SYGVKD. The CDR3 contains 13 residues. With 0 bases removed from V and 8 bases from J, the gap between germline ends came to 8 bases.